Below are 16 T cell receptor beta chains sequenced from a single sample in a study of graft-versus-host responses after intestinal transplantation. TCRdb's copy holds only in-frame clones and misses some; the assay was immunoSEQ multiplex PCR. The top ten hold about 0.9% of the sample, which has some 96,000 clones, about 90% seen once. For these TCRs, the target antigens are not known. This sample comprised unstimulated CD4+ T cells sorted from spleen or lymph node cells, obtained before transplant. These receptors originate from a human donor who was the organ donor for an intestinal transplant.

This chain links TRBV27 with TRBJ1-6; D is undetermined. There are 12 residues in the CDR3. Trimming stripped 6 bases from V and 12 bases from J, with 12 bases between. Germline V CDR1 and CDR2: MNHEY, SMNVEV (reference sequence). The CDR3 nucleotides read TGTGCCAGCAGACTTCTCTCTGGACCCCTCCACTTT. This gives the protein CASRLLSGPLHF.

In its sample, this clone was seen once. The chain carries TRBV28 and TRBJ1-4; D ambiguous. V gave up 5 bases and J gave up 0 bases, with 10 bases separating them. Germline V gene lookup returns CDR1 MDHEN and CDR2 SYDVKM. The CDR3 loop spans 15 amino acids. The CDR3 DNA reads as TGTGCCAGCAGTCCGAAGCTTGCAACTAATGAAAAACTGTTTTTT. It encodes CASSPKLATNEKLFF.

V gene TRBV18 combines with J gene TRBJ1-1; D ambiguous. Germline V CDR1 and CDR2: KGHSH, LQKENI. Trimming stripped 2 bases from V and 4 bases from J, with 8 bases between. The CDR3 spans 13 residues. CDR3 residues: CASSPTPTTEAFF. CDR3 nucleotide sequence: TGTGCCAGCTCACCAACCCCGACCACTGAAGCTTTCTTT.

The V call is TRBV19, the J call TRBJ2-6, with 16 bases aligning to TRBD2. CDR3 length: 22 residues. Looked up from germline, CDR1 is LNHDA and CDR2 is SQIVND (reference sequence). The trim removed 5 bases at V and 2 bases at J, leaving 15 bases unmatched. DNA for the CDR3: TGTGCCAGTAGTGTACGCCCTGGGACTAGCGGGGGGGCATGGGCTGGGGCCAACGTCCTGACTTTC. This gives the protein CASSVRPGTSGGAWAGANVLTF.

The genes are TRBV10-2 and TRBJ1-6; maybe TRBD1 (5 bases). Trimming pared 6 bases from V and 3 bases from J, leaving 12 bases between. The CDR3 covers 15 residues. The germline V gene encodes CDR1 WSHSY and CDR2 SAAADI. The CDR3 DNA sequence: TGCGCCAGCAGCCCAAACAGGAACTATAATTCACCCCTCCACTTT. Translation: CASSPNRNYNSPLHF.

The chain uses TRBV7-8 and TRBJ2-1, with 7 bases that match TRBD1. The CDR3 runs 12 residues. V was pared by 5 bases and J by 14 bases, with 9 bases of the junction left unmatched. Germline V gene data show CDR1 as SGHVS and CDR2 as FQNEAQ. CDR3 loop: CASSVQGRWKFF. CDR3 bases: TGTGCCAGCAGCGTACAGGGGCGGTGGAAGTTCTTC.

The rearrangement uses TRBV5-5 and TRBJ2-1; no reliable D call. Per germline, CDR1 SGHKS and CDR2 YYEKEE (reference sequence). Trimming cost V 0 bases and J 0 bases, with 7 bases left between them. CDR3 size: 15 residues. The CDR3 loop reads CASSLAPTSYNEQFF. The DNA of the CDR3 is TGTGCCAGCAGCTTGGCCCCGACCTCCTACAATGAGCAGTTCTTC.

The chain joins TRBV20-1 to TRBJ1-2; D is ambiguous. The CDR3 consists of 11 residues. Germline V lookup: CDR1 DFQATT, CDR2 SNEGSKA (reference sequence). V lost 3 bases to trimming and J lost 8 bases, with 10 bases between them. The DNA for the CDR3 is TGCAGTGCTAGTGGGGTTGGCGGCTACACCTTC. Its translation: CSASGVGGYTF.

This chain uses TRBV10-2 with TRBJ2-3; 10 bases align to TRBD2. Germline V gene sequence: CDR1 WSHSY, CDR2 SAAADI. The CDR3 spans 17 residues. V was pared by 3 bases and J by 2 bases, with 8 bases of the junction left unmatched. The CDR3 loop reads CASSDRLAGPYTDTQYF. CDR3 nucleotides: TGCGCCAGCAGTGACCGACTAGCGGGCCCGTACACAGATACGCAGTATTTT.

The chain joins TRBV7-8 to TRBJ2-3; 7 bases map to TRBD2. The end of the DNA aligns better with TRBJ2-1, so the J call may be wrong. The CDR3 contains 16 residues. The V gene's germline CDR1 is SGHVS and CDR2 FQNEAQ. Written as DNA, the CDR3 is TGTGCCAGCAGTCCCCCAGCTCGCGGGGGTAGCTATGAGCAGTTCTTC. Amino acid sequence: CASSPPARGGSYEQFF.

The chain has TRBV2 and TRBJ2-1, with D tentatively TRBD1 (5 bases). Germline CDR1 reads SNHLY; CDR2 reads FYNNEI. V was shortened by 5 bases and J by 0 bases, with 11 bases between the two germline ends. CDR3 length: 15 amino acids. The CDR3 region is CASSITGRSYNEQFF. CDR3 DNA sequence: TGTGCCAGCAGTATAACAGGTCGCTCCTACAATGAGCAGTTCTTC.

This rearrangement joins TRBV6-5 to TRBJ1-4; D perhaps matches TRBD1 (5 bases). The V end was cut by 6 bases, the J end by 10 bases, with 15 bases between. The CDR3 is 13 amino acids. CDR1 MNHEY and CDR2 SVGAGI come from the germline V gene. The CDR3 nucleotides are TGTGCCAGCAGACCAGGGCCTCTCCCAAAACTGTTTTTT. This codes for CASRPGPLPKLFF.

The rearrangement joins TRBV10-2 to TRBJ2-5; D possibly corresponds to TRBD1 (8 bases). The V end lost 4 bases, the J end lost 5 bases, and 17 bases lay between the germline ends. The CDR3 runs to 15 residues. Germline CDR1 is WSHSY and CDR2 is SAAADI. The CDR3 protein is CASSVFGQGGETQYF. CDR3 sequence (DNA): TGCGCCAGCAGTGTTTTTGGACAGGGAGGGGAGACCCAGTACTTC.

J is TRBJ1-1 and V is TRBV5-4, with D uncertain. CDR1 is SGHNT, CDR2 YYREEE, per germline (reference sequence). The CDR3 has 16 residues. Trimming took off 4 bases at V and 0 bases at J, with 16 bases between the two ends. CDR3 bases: TGTGCCAGCAGCCCCACGGTTGAGGGCTTGAACACTGAAGCTTTCTTT. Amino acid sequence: CASSPTVEGLNTEAFF.

CDR3 sequence reads: CASSLAFGNTIYF. Written as DNA, the CDR3 is TGTGCCAGCAGCTTGGCCTTTGGAAACACCATATATTTT. The genes are TRBV5-6 and TRBJ1-3, with no clear D. Germline V gene sequence: CDR1 SGHDT, CDR2 YYEEEE. The CDR3 has 13 residues. Between the trimmed V and J ends, which lost 0 bases and 3 bases, there was a span of 4 bases.

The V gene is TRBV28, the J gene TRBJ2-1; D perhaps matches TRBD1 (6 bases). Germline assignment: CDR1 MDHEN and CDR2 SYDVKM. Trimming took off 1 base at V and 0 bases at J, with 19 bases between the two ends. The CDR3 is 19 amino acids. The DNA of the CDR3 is TGTGCCAGCAGTTTATTTGATTTTTTGGGGGCCAACTCCTACAATGAGCAGTTCTTC. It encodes CASSLFDFLGANSYNEQFF. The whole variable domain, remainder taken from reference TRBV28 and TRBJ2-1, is DVKVTQSSRYLVKRTGEKVFLECVQDMDHENMFWYRQDPGLGLRLIYFSYDVKMKEKGDIPEGYSVSREKKERFSLILESASTNQTSMYLCASSLFDFLGANSYNEQFFGPGTRLTVL.